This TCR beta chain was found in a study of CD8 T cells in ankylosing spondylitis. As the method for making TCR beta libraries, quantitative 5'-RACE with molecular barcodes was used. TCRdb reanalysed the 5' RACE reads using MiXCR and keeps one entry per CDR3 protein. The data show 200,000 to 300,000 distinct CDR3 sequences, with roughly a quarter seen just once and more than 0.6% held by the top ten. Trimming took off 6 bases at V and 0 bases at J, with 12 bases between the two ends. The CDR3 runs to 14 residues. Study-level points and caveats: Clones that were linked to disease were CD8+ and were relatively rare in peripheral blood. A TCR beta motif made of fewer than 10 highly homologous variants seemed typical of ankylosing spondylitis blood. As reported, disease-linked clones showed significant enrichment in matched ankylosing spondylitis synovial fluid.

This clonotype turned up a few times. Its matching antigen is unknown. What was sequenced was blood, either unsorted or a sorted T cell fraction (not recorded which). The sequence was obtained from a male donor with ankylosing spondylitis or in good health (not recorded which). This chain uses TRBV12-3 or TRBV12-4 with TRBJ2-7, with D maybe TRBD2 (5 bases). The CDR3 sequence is CASSRGYSSYEQYF. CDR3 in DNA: TGTGCCAGCAGCCGGGGATATAGCTCCTACGAGCAGTACTTC.